Sequencing of this T cell receptor beta chain was carried out in a study of T-cell memory formation after mild COVID-19. One entry per CDR3 protein results from TCRdb running MiXCR on the 5' RACE reads. The data contain roughly 4,700 distinct CDR3 sequences, about 42% of them singletons. The CDR3 totals 18 residues. The V gene lost 5 bases and the J gene lost 6 bases, with 26 bases spanning the gap. Germline CDR1 reads SEHNR; CDR2 reads FQNEAQ (reference sequence). This clonotype is termed medium-sized. The clonotype comes from an adult who had mild COVID-19 (a few samples of this study predate the infection). Cell type and time point are not known. The genes are TRBV7-9 and TRBJ2-1; D might be TRBD2 (6 bases). The specimen was PBMCs or a T cell subset sorted from them (not recorded which). The CDR3 region has the DNA TGTGCCAGCAGCCCCCGCCCTTTACGACTAGTGGGGCGCAATGAGCAGTTCTTC. Translated, it gives CASSPRPLRLVGRNEQFF.